This TCR beta chain derives from a study of early T cells in non-severe SARS-CoV-2 infection. On the study more broadly: Sequenced material consisted of bulk RNA (from unsorted whole blood), and chains were unpaired. Findings of the study overall: Comparison of clonotypes with VDJdb favored anti-spike CD8 responses while missing private and CD4 specificities.

This clonotype showed up many times. The antigen is undetermined. Unique molecular identifiers tagged individual cDNA molecules. A single record per CDR3 protein comes from TCRdb applying MiXCR to the 5' RACE reads. Of fewer than 85,000 distinct CDR3 sequences listed, roughly 15% are singletons. Germline values: CDR1 MNHEY, CDR2 SMNVEV (reference sequence). V was pared by 4 bases and J by 6 bases, with 10 bases between. This CDR3 has 12 residues. The chain is built from TRBV27 and TRBJ2-7; D remains ambiguous. Sequencing was performed on whole blood, taken at baseline. This TCR came from an adult who was a healthcare worker with PCR-confirmed SARS-CoV-2 infection or an uninfected control (not recorded which). CDR3 amino acids: CASSSQSREQYF. The CDR3 DNA reads TGTGCCAGCAGTTCCCAAAGCCGCGAGCAGTACTTC.